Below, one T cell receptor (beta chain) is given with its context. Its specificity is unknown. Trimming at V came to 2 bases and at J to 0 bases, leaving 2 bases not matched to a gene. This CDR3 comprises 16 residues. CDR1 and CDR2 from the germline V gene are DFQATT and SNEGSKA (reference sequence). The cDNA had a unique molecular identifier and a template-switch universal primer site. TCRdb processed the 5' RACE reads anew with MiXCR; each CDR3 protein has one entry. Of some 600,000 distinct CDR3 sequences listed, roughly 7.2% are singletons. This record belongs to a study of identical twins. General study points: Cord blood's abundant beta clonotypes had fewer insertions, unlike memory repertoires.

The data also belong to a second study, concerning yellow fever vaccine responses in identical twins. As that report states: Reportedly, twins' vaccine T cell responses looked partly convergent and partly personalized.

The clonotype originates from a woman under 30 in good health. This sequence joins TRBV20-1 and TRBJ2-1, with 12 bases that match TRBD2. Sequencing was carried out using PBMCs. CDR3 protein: CSARLAGGPSYNEQFF. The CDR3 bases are TGCAGTGCTAGACTAGCGGGAGGGCCCTCCTACAATGAGCAGTTCTTC.